Shown below are 20 T cell receptor beta chains from a single sample sequenced in a study of T-cell reconstitution after alpha-beta-depleted transplantation in children. The library targeted TCRbeta and was prepared with unique molecular identifiers. TCRdb itself ran the PCR reads through MiXCR, one entry per CDR3 protein. The sample carries fewer than 150,000 distinct CDR3 sequences, roughly 10% recorded once. The sample was PBMCs, mostly from graft donor cells, taken 180 days after TCRalphabeta/CD19-depleted stem cell transplant. The source of these receptors is a girl younger than two who had a stem cell transplant for combined immunodeficiency, so the T cells may come from the graft donor.

With respect to this clonotype: A much larger clone differs from this one at a single base, so this may be a read error. The chain links TRBV7-8 to TRBJ2-1; D gene uncertain. CDR1 and CDR2 (germline): SGHVS, FQNEAQ. The V and J ends lost 6 bases and 0 bases respectively, with 12 bases between them. This CDR3 is built from 15 residues. CDR3 DNA: TGTGCCAGCAGACGTTGTGGGAACTCCTACAATGAGCAGTTCTTC. Amino acids: CASRRCGNSYNEQFF.

This clonotype was counted a few times. This chain uses TRBV18 with TRBJ1-1; possible D gene TRBD1, 5 bases. CDR3 length equals 14 residues. V was cut by 2 bases and J by 7 bases, with 14 bases left in between. Germline values: CDR1 KGHSH, CDR2 LQKENI. The CDR3 loop reads CASSPGRVGVEAFF. The CDR3 DNA is TGTGCCAGCTCACCAGGCAGGGTGGGAGTTGAAGCTTTCTTT.

The sample holds many counts of this clonotype. This chain joins TRBV10-3 and TRBJ2-7, with D perhaps given as TRBD1 or TRBD2 (5 bases each). Germline CDR1 reads ENHRY; CDR2 reads SYGVKD. Trimming removed 7 bases from V and 1 base from J, with 20 bases in between. The CDR3 runs to 16 residues. The CDR3 protein is CAITESGGFSSYEQYF. The DNA for the CDR3 is TGTGCCATCACCGAGAGTGGGGGATTTTCTTCCTACGAGCAGTACTTC.

This clonotype was recorded at least ten times. The rearrangement uses TRBV9 and TRBJ2-1; D gene uncertain. CDR3 length: 12 amino acids. Looked up from germline, CDR1 is SGDLS and CDR2 is YYNGEE. V shed 0 bases and J shed 7 bases, with 5 bases lying between them. CDR3: CASSVEGNEQFF. Here the CDR3 DNA reads TGTGCCAGCAGCGTAGAAGGGAATGAGCAGTTCTTC. The variable domain in full, completed from reference TRBV9 and TRBJ2-1, reads DSGVTQTPKHLITATGQRVTLRCSPRSGDLSVYWYQQSLDQGLQFLIQYYNGEERAKGNILERFSAQQFPDLHSELNLSSLELGDSALYFCASSVEGNEQFFGPGTRLTVL.

This clonotype occurred a few times. The rearrangement uses TRBV7-2 and TRBJ2-7; 9 nucleotides line up with TRBD2. The CDR3 is 17 amino acids. V lost 3 bases, J lost 4 bases, and 13 bases stayed unmatched. Germline V CDR1 and CDR2: SGHTA, FQGNSA. CDR3 coding DNA: TGTGCCAGCAGCTTCCCCGACCTAGCGGGGACTGTTTACGAGCAGTACTTC. Its protein is CASSFPDLAGTVYEQYF.

The chain employs TRBV9 and TRBJ2-1; 9 bases agree with TRBD2. Trimming removed 0 bases from V and 6 bases from J; junction bases left unmatched: 4. CDR1 and CDR2 from the germline V gene are SGDLS and YYNGEE. The length of the CDR3 is 15 residues. As DNA, the CDR3 is TGTGCCAGCAGCGTAGTAGCGGGAGAGGTCAATGAGCAGTTCTTC. Protein: CASSVVAGEVNEQFF.

Only a few counts were recorded for this clonotype. The chain links TRBV20-1 to TRBJ2-1; D not resolved. This CDR3 contains 10 residues. Trimming left V 3 bases short and J 7 bases short, with 4 bases between. Germline-derived CDR1 and CDR2 are DFQATT and SNEGSKA (reference sequence). The CDR3 DNA is TGCAGTGCTAGGAGAAATGAGCAGTTCTTC. Residues: CSARRNEQFF.

This chain joins TRBV7-2 and TRBJ2-5; D may be TRBD1 or TRBD2 (6 bases each). With 6 bases removed from V and 4 bases from J, the gap between germline ends came to 15 bases. The germline V gene encodes CDR1 SGHTA and CDR2 FQGNSA. The CDR3 has 14 residues. CDR3 DNA: TGTGCCAGCAGATCCGACCGGGGGCGAGAGACCCAGTACTTC. Translation: CASRSDRGRETQYF.

This clonotype was counted a few times. CDR3 nucleotides: TGTGCCAGCAGCTTAGGGGGGCTAGGGACCCAGTACTTC. This encodes CASSLGGLGTQYF. The chain carries TRBV7-2 and TRBJ2-5, with D maybe TRBD1 (6 bases). The V end lost 1 base, the J end lost 7 bases, and 10 bases lay between the germline ends. The CDR3 extends over 13 amino acids. Germline V CDR1 and CDR2: SGHTA, FQGNSA.

The chain couples TRBV5-1 to TRBJ2-1; no firm D call. The CDR3 is 17 residues long. V was shortened by 6 bases and J by 0 bases, with 19 bases between the two germline ends. Germline V gene sequence: CDR1 SGHRS, CDR2 YFSETQ. CDR3 region: CASTLTLTVSSYNEQFF. The CDR3 DNA sequence: TGCGCCAGCACCCTCACCCTTACGGTTAGCTCCTACAATGAGCAGTTCTTC.

Only a few counts were recorded for this clonotype. The rearrangement joins TRBV3-1 to TRBJ2-1; D uncertain. The CDR3 spans 11 residues. Germline V gene data show CDR1 as LGHDT and CDR2 as YNNKEL (reference sequence). V dropped 4 bases and J dropped 5 bases, with 3 bases sitting between them. The CDR3 bases are TGTGCCAGCAGCCTGAACAATGAGCAGTTCTTC. Translated: CASSLNNEQFF.

The sample holds a few counts of this clonotype. V and J are TRBV29-1 and TRBJ1-4; 8 bases map to TRBD1. V dropped 0 bases and J dropped 10; count of bases not matched to a gene: 7. Germline V gene data show CDR1 as SQVTM and CDR2 as ANQGSEA. The CDR3 length is 14 residues. CDR3 DNA sequence: TGCAGCGTTGAAGATCCCCAGGGGGCTCGAAAACTGTTTTTT. It codes for CSVEDPQGARKLFF.

V gene TRBV12-3 or TRBV12-4 combines with J gene TRBJ2-6; TRBD1 matches at 7 bases. The CDR3 runs to 16 residues. V gave up 4 bases and J gave up 2 bases; unmatched junction bases: 5. DNA for the CDR3: TGTGCCAGCAGTTCAGGCGACAGGGCTGGGGCCAACGTCCTGACTTTC. It translates to CASSSGDRAGANVLTF.

V and J are TRBV20-1 and TRBJ2-7; 10 nucleotides align to TRBD2. Looked up from germline, CDR1 is DFQATT and CDR2 is SNEGSKA (reference sequence). Losses at the gene ends were 3 bases for V and 1 base for J; bases not matched to a gene: 6. This CDR3 is built from 15 residues. Written as DNA, the CDR3 is TGCAGTGCTAGGGGAGGACTAGCGGAATCCTACGAGCAGTACTTC. Its translation: CSARGGLAESYEQYF.

The chain joins TRBV19 to TRBJ1-1; no firm D call. CDR3 length: 13 amino acids. V lost 7 bases, J lost 7 bases, and 16 bases lay in between. CDR1 is LNHDA and CDR2 is SQIVND in the germline V gene (reference sequence). The CDR3 reads CASTGPRRSEAFF. The DNA of the CDR3 is TGTGCCAGTACCGGGCCCCGGAGGAGTGAAGCTTTCTTT.

The chain links TRBV29-1 to TRBJ2-2, with no clear D. The CDR3 is 11 amino acids. V dropped 5 bases and J dropped 3 bases, with 4 bases sitting between them. Germline V CDR1 and CDR2: SQVTM, ANQGSEA. CDR3 protein: CSVYYTGELFF. In DNA, the CDR3 is TGCAGCGTTTATTACACCGGGGAGCTGTTTTTT.

This clonotype showed up just a few times. This chain links TRBV29-1 with TRBJ2-5; 8 bases align to TRBD1. Germline values: CDR1 SQVTM, CDR2 ANQGSEA. The CDR3 has 14 amino acids. J was trimmed by 2 bases and V by 7 bases; bases with no gene match: 9. CDR3 in amino acids: CSAQGTGPQETQYF. In nucleotides, the CDR3 is TGCAGCGCTCAGGGGACAGGCCCACAAGAGACCCAGTACTTC. Full variable domain (remainder filled in from reference TRBV29-1 and TRBJ2-5): SAVISQKPSRDICQRGTSLTIQCQVDSQVTMMFWYRQQPGQSLTLIATANQGSEATYESGFVIDKFPISRPNLTFSTLTVSNMSPEDSSIYLCSAQGTGPQETQYFGPGTRLLVL.

The chain employs TRBV7-9 and TRBJ2-7; D is undetermined. Germline V gives CDR1 SEHNR, CDR2 FQNEAQ (reference sequence). The V and J ends lost 5 bases and 5 bases respectively, with 10 bases between them. The CDR3 runs 12 residues. The CDR3 here is CASSPQYDEQYF. The DNA of the CDR3 is TGTGCCAGCAGCCCCCAGTATGACGAGCAGTACTTC.

This clonotype was seen a few times. This rearrangement joins TRBV20-1 to TRBJ2-7, with a weak D call TRBD1 (6 bases). V gave up 5 bases and J gave up 0 bases, with 20 bases separating them. Germline-derived CDR1 and CDR2 are DFQATT and SNEGSKA (reference sequence). The CDR3 sequence is 16 residues long. The CDR3 coding sequence is TGCAGTGCTCCGAAAGGTCCAGGGGCCAGCTCCTACGAGCAGTACTTC. This gives the protein CSAPKGPGASSYEQYF.

The sample holds many counts of this clonotype. The chain is built from TRBV20-1 and TRBJ2-1; 8 positions match TRBD1. This CDR3 is 14 amino acids long. Germline V gene data show CDR1 as DFQATT and CDR2 as SNEGSKA (reference sequence). V lost 6 bases, J lost 0 bases, and 4 bases stayed unmatched. CDR3 sequence: CSARQGSSYNEQFF. DNA of the CDR3: TGCAGTGCGCGACAGGGGAGCTCCTACAATGAGCAGTTCTTC.